These T cell receptor beta chains were read from a single sample in a study of Ad26.COV2.S vaccination and SARS-CoV-2 variants. The repertoire was sequenced with immunoSEQ multiplex PCR; TCRdb's copy has only in-frame clones and lacks some. The sample has around 350,000 clones, about 91% seen once. This specimen consisted of peripheral blood, obtained after recovery from COVID-19. Receptor source: a human donor who had recovered from COVID-19. Each CDR3 is given with its conserved first and last residue. D genes are given only for firm matches. The size field is filled for only some rows; it gives once, few, many or a size class.

CDR3aa: CASSLTSGGLGTYEQYF; CDR3nt: TGTGCCAGCAGCTTAACTAGCGGGGGGCTTGGAACCTACGAGCAGTACTTC; d_gene: TRBD2; v_gene: TRBV11-2; j_gene: TRBJ2-7; abundance: NA
CDR3aa: CASSSSPAGRANNSPLHF; CDR3nt: TGTGCCAGCAGCTCCTCCCCGGCAGGCAGGGCGAATAATTCACCCCTCCACTTT; d_gene: NA; v_gene: TRBV7-9; j_gene: TRBJ1-6; abundance: NA
CDR3aa: CASSEPGGVYGYTF; CDR3nt: TGTGCCAGCAGTGAACCTGGTGGCGTATATGGCTACACCTTC; d_gene: NA; v_gene: TRBV6-1; j_gene: TRBJ1-2; abundance: once
CDR3aa: CASSYRIYGYTF; CDR3nt: TGTGCCAGCAGTTACAGGATTTATGGCTACACCTTC; d_gene: NA; v_gene: TRBV6-2/TRBV6-3; j_gene: TRBJ1-2; abundance: NA
CDR3aa: CASSAPGQGIYGYTF; CDR3nt: TGTGCCAGCAGCGCGCCGGGACAGGGCATCTATGGCTACACCTTC; d_gene: TRBD1; v_gene: TRBV7-9; j_gene: TRBJ1-2; abundance: NA
CDR3aa: CASSQFDRVDQPQHF; CDR3nt: TGTGCCAGCAGCCAATTTGACAGGGTGGATCAGCCCCAGCATTTT; d_gene: TRBD1; v_gene: TRBV5-6; j_gene: TRBJ1-5; abundance: once
CDR3aa: CASSAQTGTGTYEQYF; CDR3nt: TGTGCCAGCAGTGCACAAACCGGGACAGGAACCTACGAGCAGTACTTC; d_gene: TRBD1; v_gene: TRBV2; j_gene: TRBJ2-7; abundance: NA
CDR3aa: CASSPRAGGVETQYF; CDR3nt: TGTGCCAGCAGTCCACGTGCCGGGGGTGTGGAGACCCAGTACTTC; d_gene: NA; v_gene: TRBV6-5; j_gene: TRBJ2-5; abundance: NA
CDR3aa: CATSRDRDRATEAFF; CDR3nt: TGTGCCACCAGCAGAGACCGGGACAGGGCTACTGAAGCTTTCTTT; d_gene: TRBD1; v_gene: TRBV15; j_gene: TRBJ1-1; abundance: NA
CDR3aa: CASSLPRDRGTGNTIYF; CDR3nt: TGTGCCAGCAGCTTACCCCGGGACAGGGGGACTGGAAACACCATATATTTT; d_gene: TRBD1; v_gene: TRBV7-8; j_gene: TRBJ1-3; abundance: NA
CDR3aa: CASSSTGSEQFF; CDR3nt: TGTGCCAGCAGCTCGACCGGCTCTGAGCAGTTCTTC; d_gene: NA; v_gene: TRBV7-3; j_gene: TRBJ2-1; abundance: NA
CDR3aa: CASSLGSLEQSNTGELFF; CDR3nt: TGTGCCAGCAGCTTAGGGTCATTAGAACAGTCGAACACCGGGGAGCTGTTTTTT; d_gene: NA; v_gene: TRBV13; j_gene: TRBJ2-2; abundance: NA
CDR3aa: CASKRDTGDEKLFF; CDR3nt: TGTGCCAGCAAACGGGACACTGGGGATGAAAAACTGTTTTTT; d_gene: NA; v_gene: TRBV6-4; j_gene: TRBJ1-4; abundance: NA
CDR3aa: CASGPQITVQAFF; CDR3nt: TGTGCCAGCGGCCCGCAGATTACCGTTCAAGCTTTCTTT; d_gene: NA; v_gene: TRBV6-5; j_gene: TRBJ1-1; abundance: NA
CDR3aa: CASSVGVGDQLLNIQYF; CDR3nt: TGTGCCAGCAGCGTAGGTGTCGGAGATCAACTTCTAAACATTCAGTACTTC; d_gene: NA; v_gene: TRBV9; j_gene: TRBJ2-4; abundance: NA
CDR3aa: CASSRRQGQNSPLHF; CDR3nt: TGTGCCAGCAGCCGCCGACAGGGTCAAAATTCACCCCTCCACTTT; d_gene: TRBD1; v_gene: TRBV14; j_gene: TRBJ1-6; abundance: few
CDR3aa: CASSGRGADEQYF; CDR3nt: TGTGCCAGCAGCGGCCGGGGCGCCGACGAGCAGTACTTC; d_gene: NA; v_gene: TRBV9; j_gene: TRBJ2-7; abundance: NA
CDR3aa: CASSLNYEQYF; CDR3nt: TGCGCCAGCAGCTTGAACTACGAGCAGTACTTC; d_gene: NA; v_gene: TRBV5-1; j_gene: TRBJ2-7; abundance: NA
CDR3aa: CASSLDEKLFF; CDR3nt: TGTGCCAGCAGTTTAGATGAAAAACTGTTTTTT; d_gene: NA; v_gene: TRBV12-3/TRBV12-4; j_gene: TRBJ1-4; abundance: NA